This T cell receptor (beta chain) was found in a study of cytomegalovirus exposure and HLA in healthy donors. The PCR contained 60 Vbeta and 13 Jbeta primers. The authors' processing: About 10 million of some 80 million unique TCR beta chains were shared, per a later count. TCRdb's copy holds only in-frame clones and misses some; the assay was immunoSEQ multiplex PCR. The DNA was the basis for D and trimming; V, J and clone size are from that table. The table has fewer than 200,000 clones, approximately 74% seen once; the top ten hold about 2.7%. This clone has a handful of counts. The germline CDR1 and CDR2 sequences are KGHSH and LQKENI. The ends lost 2 bases at V and 7 bases at J; junction bases unmatched: 5. The CDR3 is 15 residues long.

The material sequenced was PBMCs. The chain links TRBV18 to TRBJ1-6, with 7 bases that match TRBD1. The origin of this receptor is a woman in her twenties or thirties in good health and CMV-seronegative. The CDR3, as DNA: TGTGCCAGCTCACCAAGCGACAGGGAGAATTCACCCCTCCACTTT. Translation: CASSPSDRENSPLHF.